This T cell receptor (beta chain) was identified during a study of cytomegalovirus exposure and HLA in healthy donors. Study-level background: Researchers found that approximately 80% of about 400 genotyped donors fell within the Caucasian-associated ancestry cluster. Findings and limits, study-wide: It was taken for granted in presence/absence analyses that sequencing depth across donors was roughly uniform.

In the case of this clone: The target antigen is unknown.

The study ran its PCR with 60 Vbeta and 13 Jbeta primers. The method was immunoSEQ multiplex PCR; TCRdb's version includes in-frame clones alone and lacks a portion of them. This sample has around 64,000 clones, with 55% to 65% found just once. The CDR3 is 14 residues long. Germline V gene lookup returns CDR1 LGHNA and CDR2 YNFKEQ. After removal of 4 bases from V and 5 bases from J, the junction contained 8 bases not matched to a gene. The genes are TRBV4-2 and TRBJ2-7; 7 nucleotides align to TRBD1. Sequencing was performed on PBMCs. The TCR was taken from a woman aged 45 to 65 in good health and CMV-seronegative. CDR3 sequence (DNA): TGTGCCAGCAGCCCGCACCCCACAGGGGACGAGCAGTACTTC. Encoded protein: CASSPHPTGDEQYF.